This entry lists 27 T cell receptor beta chains sequenced from one sample in a study of cytomegalovirus exposure and HLA in healthy donors. 13 Jbeta primers and 60 Vbeta primers were used for the PCR. Repertoires were generated with immunoSEQ multiplex PCR, while TCRdb's copy carries only in-frame clones and drops some. The sample holds roughly 120,000 clones; roughly 77% are singletons and the top ten take approximately 1.1%. The sample comprised PBMCs. All receptors come from a woman aged 25 to 39 in good health and CMV-seronegative.

The chain has TRBV28 and TRBJ1-2; 8 nucleotides line up with TRBD1. Looked up from germline, CDR1 is MDHEN and CDR2 is SYDVKM. After removal of 7 bases from V and 6 bases from J, the junction contained 10 bases not matched to a gene. There are 14 residues in the CDR3. The CDR3 loop is CASIDGQGADGYTF. CDR3 DNA sequence: TGTGCCAGCATCGACGGGCAGGGGGCTGATGGCTACACCTTC.

The rearrangement uses TRBV15 and TRBJ2-3; possibly TRBD2 for D (5 bases). V lost 0 bases and J lost 2, with 9 bases in between. This CDR3 contains 15 residues. CDR1 and CDR2 (germline): LNHNV, YYDKDF (reference sequence). In DNA form, the CDR3 reads TGTGCCACCAGCAGAGATCTAGCTCCCACAGATACGCAGTATTTT. Translation: CATSRDLAPTDTQYF. Full variable domain (missing parts from reference TRBV15 and TRBJ2-3): DAMVIQNPRYQVTQFGKPVTLSCSQTLNHNVMYWYQQKSSQAPKLLFHYYDKDFNNEADTPDNFQSRRPNTSFCFLDIRSPGLGDTAMYLCATSRDLAPTDTQYFGPGTRLTVL.

The chain employs TRBV5-1 and TRBJ2-1; D might be TRBD1 (5 bases). V was clipped by 6 bases and J by 3 bases, with 16 bases between them. Germline CDR1 SGHRS, CDR2 YFSETQ. CDR3 length: 15 residues. The CDR3 reads CASTTWTSHYNEQFF. CDR3 DNA sequence: TGCGCCAGCACCACGTGGACATCCCACTACAATGAGCAGTTCTTC.

Here the CDR3 reads CASSPGTADEQFF. The CDR3 DNA is TGTGCCAGCTCACCGGGGACAGCAGATGAGCAGTTCTTC. The V gene is TRBV18, the J gene TRBJ2-1; 7 bases are a match to TRBD1. J gave up 8 bases and V 3 bases, and 4 bases lay outside the gene matches. The CDR3 is 13 residues long. Germline V gene data show CDR1 as KGHSH and CDR2 as LQKENI.

This clone turned up a few times. J is TRBJ1-1 and V is TRBV7-3; 10 nucleotides line up with TRBD1. Germline CDR1 SGHTA, CDR2 FQGTGA. With V trimmed by 5 bases and J by 0 bases, 3 bases remained unmatched. The CDR3 consists of 15 residues. The CDR3 DNA reads TGTGCCAGCAGCAAGGGACAGGGGATGAACACTGAAGCTTTCTTT. Translating gives CASSKGQGMNTEAFF.

The V and J genes are TRBV6-5 and TRBJ2-3; TRBD2 agrees at 8 bases. The germline V gene has CDR1 MNHEY and CDR2 SVGAGI. The CDR3 totals 15 residues. V gave up 4 bases and J gave up 2 bases; unmatched junction bases: 5. CDR3 residues: CASSSGLADTDTQYF. The CDR3 nucleotides read TGTGCCAGCAGTTCCGGACTAGCCGACACAGATACGCAGTATTTT.

The chain is built from TRBV18 and TRBJ2-4; 10 positions match TRBD1. This CDR3 has 16 residues. Germline V gene sequence: CDR1 KGHSH, CDR2 LQKENI. The V and J ends lost 3 bases and 9 bases, in that order; junction bases with no gene match: 11. CDR3 in amino acids: CASSPLGQGLLGIQYF. The CDR3 nucleotides read TGTGCCAGCTCACCCCTGGGACAGGGGTTATTAGGCATTCAGTACTTC. The whole variable domain, filled in from reference TRBV18 and TRBJ2-4, reads NAGVMQNPRHLVRRRGQEARLRCSPMKGHSHVYWYRQLPEEGLKFMVYLQKENIIDESGMPKERFSAEFPKEGPSILRIQQVVRGDSAAYFCASSPLGQGLLGIQYFGAGTRLSVL.

The chain is built from TRBV29-1 and TRBJ1-3, with D hard to call. The length of the CDR3 is 14 residues. Germline V gene lookup returns CDR1 SQVTM and CDR2 ANQGSEA. Trimming shortened V by 1 base and J by 0 bases, and 7 bases separated the two germline ends. CDR3 in amino acids: CSVEVTDSGNTIYF. The DNA for the CDR3 is TGCAGCGTTGAAGTAACAGACTCTGGAAACACCATATATTTT.

The chain combines TRBV18 with TRBJ1-4, with TRBD1 identical over 8 bases. Germline V CDR1 and CDR2: KGHSH, LQKENI. V was pared by 2 bases and J by 7 bases, with 6 bases of the junction left unmatched. This CDR3 is 15 amino acids long. The CDR3 loop reads CASSPDLTGAEKLFF. In nucleotides, the CDR3 is TGTGCCAGCTCACCAGATTTGACAGGGGCTGAAAAACTGTTTTTT. Together with reference TRBV18 and TRBJ1-4, the CDR3 gives the full variable domain: NAGVMQNPRHLVRRRGQEARLRCSPMKGHSHVYWYRQLPEEGLKFMVYLQKENIIDESGMPKERFSAEFPKEGPSILRIQQVVRGDSAAYFCASSPDLTGAEKLFFGSGTQLSVL.

There are a few counts of this clone. The chain carries TRBV7-2 and TRBJ1-3, with D perhaps TRBD1 (6 bases). This CDR3 is built from 17 residues. Trimming took off 0 bases at V and 4 bases at J, with 16 bases between the two ends. Germline assignment: CDR1 SGHTA and CDR2 FQGNSA. The chain's CDR3 is CASSLAGLGARGNTIYF. The DNA for the CDR3 is TGTGCCAGCAGCTTAGCGGGGCTGGGGGCAAGAGGAAACACCATATATTTT.

This clone was seen only a few times. The genes are TRBV6-5 and TRBJ1-2, with 8 bases lining up with TRBD1. Germline assignment: CDR1 MNHEY and CDR2 SVGAGI. This CDR3 spans 14 amino acids. Trimming removed 4 bases from V and 8 bases from J; junction bases left unmatched: 9. CDR3: CASSSPDRVKGYTF. CDR3 in DNA: TGTGCCAGCAGTTCCCCGGACAGGGTGAAGGGCTACACCTTC.

This clone was recorded a few times. The chain links TRBV7-9 to TRBJ2-5; the match to TRBD1 covers 12 bases. The germline gives CDR1 SEHNR, CDR2 FQNEAQ (reference sequence). Unmatched junction bases numbered 6, after V lost 5 bases and J lost 5 bases. This CDR3 comprises 15 residues. The CDR3 loop reads CASSPGQGAGETQYF. Written as DNA, the CDR3 is TGTGCCAGCAGCCCGGGACAGGGGGCTGGGGAGACCCAGTACTTC.

This sequence joins TRBV4-1 and TRBJ2-1, with 7 bases identical to TRBD1. Germline assignment: CDR1 MGHRA and CDR2 YSYEKL. V gave up 5 bases and J gave up 6 bases; unmatched junction bases: 4. CDR3 length: 13 amino acids. This chain's CDR3 is CASSGHRGNEQFF. CDR3 bases: TGCGCCAGCAGCGGGCACAGGGGCAATGAGCAGTTCTTC.

The chain links TRBV4-2 to TRBJ2-7, with 15 bases aligning to TRBD2. Trimming at V came to 4 bases and at J to 4 bases, leaving 8 bases not matched to a gene. Per germline, CDR1 LGHNA and CDR2 YNFKEQ. The CDR3 has 17 amino acids. The DNA of the CDR3 is TGTGCCAGCAGCCTCCAGGAAGGGACTAGCGGGAGGTACGAGCAGTACTTC. Translation: CASSLQEGTSGRYEQYF.

The V and J genes are TRBV4-3 and TRBJ2-5; 11 bases fit TRBD2. This CDR3 is built from 14 residues. Looked up from germline, CDR1 is LGHNA and CDR2 is YSLEER. V was pared by 3 bases and J by 3 bases, with 0 bases of the junction left unmatched. In nucleotides, the CDR3 is TGCGCCAGCAGCCAGACTAGCGGGGAAGAGACCCAGTACTTC. It encodes CASSQTSGEETQYF.

The chain joins TRBV5-1 to TRBJ1-1; D is ambiguous. Germline CDR1 SGHRS, CDR2 YFSETQ. The ends were cut back, 0 bases at V and 1 base at J, with 7 bases in the middle. The CDR3 contains 14 residues. The DNA of the CDR3 is TGCGCCAGCAGCTTGGGACATCCGAACACTGAAGCTTTCTTT. This sequence encodes CASSLGHPNTEAFF.

For this clone: One base separates it from a far larger clone, so it is likely a read error. CDR3 nucleotide sequence: TGTGCCAGCAGCTTAGGCCGGGATGGCTACACCTTC. This translates into CASSLGRDGYTF. The chain employs TRBV13 and TRBJ1-2; D not certain. CDR1 is PRHDT and CDR2 is FYEKMQ in the germline V gene (reference sequence). The ends were cut back, 0 bases at V and 6 bases at J, with 5 bases in the middle. The CDR3 has 12 amino acids.

This chain joins TRBV7-3 and TRBJ2-1; 14 bases map to TRBD2. Losses at the gene ends were 5 bases for V and 3 bases for J; bases not matched to a gene: 15. This CDR3 has 20 amino acids. From germline, CDR1 is SGHTA and CDR2 FQGTGA. CDR3 in DNA: TGTGCCAGCAGCCTGCTCCCTCCGGGACTAGCGGGAGTAATCTACAATGAGCAGTTCTTC. It translates to CASSLLPPGLAGVIYNEQFF. The variable domain in full, with the rest retrieved from reference TRBV7-3 and TRBJ2-1, is GAGVSQTPSNKVTEKGKYVELRCDPISGHTALYWYRQSLGQGPEFLIYFQGTGAADDSGLPNDRFFAVRPEGSVSTLKIQRTERGDSAVYLCASSLLPPGLAGVIYNEQFFGPGTRLTVL.

The rearrangement uses TRBV6-1 and TRBJ2-4, with 8 nucleotides matching TRBD1. The CDR3 is made up of 15 amino acids. V trimming: 2 bases; J trimming: 6 bases; junction bases outside the gene matches: 6. Germline values: CDR1 MNHNS, CDR2 SASEGT. CDR3 loop: CASSEPGGGRNIQYF. DNA for the CDR3: TGTGCCAGCAGTGAACCAGGGGGCGGTAGAAACATTCAGTACTTC.

The rearrangement uses TRBV29-1 and TRBJ1-6, with 7 bases lining up with TRBD1. This CDR3 spans 13 amino acids. Trimming removed 6 bases from V and 7 bases from J; junction bases left unmatched: 6. CDR1 is SQVTM, CDR2 ANQGSEA, per germline. This chain's CDR3 is CSVRTQGNSPLHF. As DNA, the CDR3 is TGCAGCGTAAGAACACAGGGGAATTCACCCCTCCACTTT.

The CDR3 DNA sequence: TGTGCCAGCTCACCACCGGTTACAGCCGAACTTACTGAAGCTTTCTTT. This encodes CASSPPVTAELTEAFF. The chain recombines TRBV18 with TRBJ1-1; D is undetermined. CDR1 and CDR2 (germline): KGHSH, LQKENI. V was clipped by 0 bases and J by 5 bases, with 16 bases between them. The CDR3 covers 16 residues.

J is TRBJ1-1 and V is TRBV20-1; D remains ambiguous. V was shortened by 6 bases and J by 4 bases, with 9 bases between the two germline ends. The CDR3 sequence is 11 residues long. Germline lookup yields CDR1 DFQATT and CDR2 SNEGSKA (reference sequence). CDR3 amino acids: CSAAEGTEAFF. The CDR3 nucleotides are TGCAGTGCGGCGGAGGGCACTGAAGCTTTCTTT.

The chain joins TRBV9 to TRBJ1-1; no reliable D call. The germline CDR1 and CDR2 sequences are SGDLS and YYNGEE. This CDR3 spans 17 amino acids. Trimming took off 0 bases at V and 7 bases at J, with 22 bases between the two ends. Here the CDR3 DNA reads TGTGCCAGCAGCGTAGGACCCCCTACTGGACTCCCCGTTGAAGCTTTCTTT. This translates into CASSVGPPTGLPVEAFF.

The chain is built from TRBV5-1 and TRBJ2-7; tentatively, D is TRBD1 (5 bases). Trimming removed 0 bases from V and 6 bases from J, with 7 bases in between. This CDR3 has 12 amino acids. Germline loops: CDR1 SGHRS, CDR2 YFSETQ. The CDR3 here is CASSLEGVEQYF. CDR3 nucleotides: TGCGCCAGCAGCTTGGAAGGGGTCGAGCAGTACTTC.

The chain is built from TRBV19 and TRBJ2-7, with a possible D match to TRBD1 (6 bases). The germline gives CDR1 LNHDA, CDR2 SQIVND (reference sequence). Trimming took off 5 bases at V and 2 bases at J, with 10 bases between the two ends. The CDR3 is made up of 13 amino acids. In DNA form, the CDR3 reads TGTGCCAGTAGTTGGGACACAACCTACGAGCAGTACTTC. This encodes CASSWDTTYEQYF.

V usage is TRBV29-1 and J usage is TRBJ1-1; 11 nucleotides agree with TRBD1. V trimming: 4 bases; J trimming: 1 base; junction bases outside the gene matches: 17. The CDR3 has 19 amino acids. Germline assignment: CDR1 SQVTM and CDR2 ANQGSEA. CDR3 coding DNA: TGCAGCGTTGCCGGGACAGGGGGTTTGGTCTCCGCGACGAACACTGAAGCTTTCTTT. It codes for CSVAGTGGLVSATNTEAFF.

The V call is TRBV2, the J call TRBJ1-1; D ambiguous. Trimming pared 5 bases from V and 6 bases from J, leaving 19 bases between. Per the germline V gene, CDR1 is SNHLY and CDR2 is FYNNEI. This CDR3 contains 15 residues. The CDR3 here is CASSPSTRLMPEAFF. The CDR3 bases are TGTGCCAGCAGTCCCTCGACACGCCTGATGCCTGAAGCTTTCTTT.